This T cell receptor beta chain derives from a study of cytomegalovirus exposure and HLA in healthy donors. Trimming left V 5 bases short and J 4 bases short, with 15 bases between. The CDR3 runs to 15 residues. CDR1 is SGHRS and CDR2 is YFSETQ in the germline V gene. Study outcomes and limitations: Around 160 TCR beta chains were listed as cytomegalovirus-associated. According to a subsequent analysis, TCR clusters from the first cohort were inclined to appear together in the 110 or so validation repertoires.

Clones were sequenced by immunoSEQ multiplex PCR, and TCRdb holds only the in-frame ones, with some missing. The profile shows roughly 140,000 clones, roughly 91% of them singletons. The donors were members of the validation cohort, which comprised 120 subjects and was separate from the first cohort of several hundred subjects. As concerns this clone: Its target is not known.

The specimen was PBMCs. This chain uses TRBV5-1 with TRBJ2-2; possibly TRBD1 for D (5 bases). This clonotype was sampled from a woman aged 18-29 years in good health and CMV-seropositive. The CDR3 DNA follows: TGCGCCAGCAGAAGAATGGCTGGGGCCACCGGGGAGCTGTTTTTT. Protein: CASRRMAGATGELFF. Full variable domain (outside the CDR3, taken from reference TRBV5-1 and TRBJ2-2): KAGVTQTPRYLIKTRGQQVTLSCSPISGHRSVSWYQQTPGQGLQFLFEYFSETQRNKGNFPGRFSGRQFSNSRSEMNVSTLELGDSALYLCASRRMAGATGELFFGEGSRLTVL.